The clone carrying this T cell receptor (beta chain) was recorded a few times. Its antigen is currently unknown. The ends were cut back, 0 bases at V and 3 bases at J, with 9 bases in the middle. Germline CDR1 is SGDLS and CDR2 is YYNGEE. This CDR3 contains 14 residues. A 5'RACE reaction primed in the constant segment made cDNA libraries of TCR alpha and TCR beta, and these carried sample barcodes and UMIs. TCRdb ran MiXCR on the 5' RACE reads and lists one entry per CDR3 protein. Of 450,000 to 650,000 distinct CDR3 sequences detected, around 21% appear once; the ten largest clones hold around 12%. The sample comes from a study of T-cell memory formation after mild COVID-19. Study background: Largely donor-specific sequence clusters came from a couple of donors.

The study, taken as a whole, reports: For contracting clones, CD4+ ones sat mainly in CM and EM, CD8+ in EMRA.

The TCR sequence derives from an adult woman who had mild COVID-19 (a few samples of this study predate the infection). Cell type and time point are not known. V gene TRBV9 combines with J gene TRBJ1-1; D is uncertain. The sample taken for sequencing was PBMCs or a T cell subset sorted from them (not recorded which). The CDR3 loop reads CASSVDSGYTEAFF. The CDR3 DNA follows: TGTGCCAGCAGCGTAGATTCGGGCTACACTGAAGCTTTCTTT. The full variable domain, with the rest looked up from reference TRBV9 and TRBJ1-1, is DSGVTQTPKHLITATGQRVTLRCSPRSGDLSVYWYQQSLDQGLQFLIQYYNGEERAKGNILERFSAQQFPDLHSELNLSSLELGDSALYFCASSVDSGYTEAFFGQGTRLTVV.